One and the same sample provided the 28 T cell receptor beta chains below, sequenced in a study of spatial heterogeneity in lung cancer. Regarding the study as a whole: Higher tumor mutation counts went along with higher counts of expanded intratumoral alpha and beta TCRs.

TCRdb reprocessed the 5' RACE reads with MiXCR, giving one entry per CDR3 protein. Among about 11,000 distinct CDR3 sequences listed, roughly 5% were seen once. The time point here: sample taken at primary tumor resection. Their antigens are not known. Here the sequenced sample was lung tumor tissue, taken at surgery. The receptors derive from a male donor with early-stage non-small cell lung cancer.

This clonotype appeared many times. The chain has TRBV9 and TRBJ2-1, with D possibly matching TRBD2 (6 bases). CDR1 SGDLS and CDR2 YYNGEE come from the germline V gene. The V gene lost 0 bases and the J gene lost 5 bases, with 12 bases spanning the gap. This CDR3 spans 15 amino acids. CDR3 sequence: CASSVAGGGNNEQFF. The CDR3 DNA reads TGTGCCAGCAGCGTAGCTGGGGGAGGAAACAATGAGCAGTTCTTC.

By its share, this clonotype is medium-sized. The chain links TRBV25-1 to TRBJ2-1; 7 bases are a match to TRBD1. The CDR3 is 15 amino acids. With V trimmed by 4 bases and J by 3 bases, 6 bases remained unmatched. Germline loops: CDR1 MGHDK, CDR2 SYGVNS. The CDR3 region is CASSASGGIYNEQFF. For the CDR3, the DNA is TGTGCCAGCAGTGCCTCAGGGGGAATCTACAATGAGCAGTTCTTC.

This clonotype was observed many times. The chain recombines TRBV7-9 with TRBJ2-5; 10 bases are shared with TRBD2. V was clipped by 5 bases and J by 5 bases; unmatched bases: 8. The CDR3 consists of 15 residues. Germline CDR1 SEHNR, CDR2 FQNEAQ (reference sequence). CDR3 sequence: CASSPLAGVFETQYF. DNA of the CDR3: TGTGCCAGCAGCCCTCTAGCGGGGGTTTTTGAGACCCAGTACTTC.

This clonotype counts as medium-sized. The CDR3, as DNA: TGCAGTGCTAGAGTACGGGACATTGATACTGAAGCTTTCTTT. Its protein is CSARVRDIDTEAFF. The chain combines TRBV20-1 with TRBJ1-1, with D perhaps TRBD1 (6 bases). Germline CDR1 DFQATT, CDR2 SNEGSKA (reference sequence). The CDR3 is 14 amino acids. Trimming cost V 1 base and J 5 bases, with 14 bases left between them.

There are many counts of this clonotype. The chain couples TRBV29-1 to TRBJ2-7; 10 bases fit TRBD2. Germline CDR1 reads SQVTM; CDR2 reads ANQGSEA. V was pared by 6 bases and J by 2 bases, with 4 bases of the junction left unmatched. This CDR3 is 13 amino acids long. CDR3: CSVRTSGAYEQYF. The CDR3 DNA is TGCAGCGTACGGACTAGCGGAGCCTACGAGCAGTACTTC.

This clonotype has a count of ten or more. The chain joins TRBV5-1 to TRBJ2-7, with D tentatively TRBD1 or TRBD2 (5 bases each). The V end lost 0 bases, the J end lost 7 bases, and 11 bases lay between the germline ends. The CDR3 is made up of 13 amino acids. Germline V gives CDR1 SGHRS, CDR2 YFSETQ. Here the CDR3 reads CASSLEGPNEQYF. The DNA of the CDR3 is TGCGCCAGCAGCTTGGAGGGACCCAATGAGCAGTACTTC.

The sample holds many counts of this clonotype. The CDR3 protein is CASSSGSKTQYF. CDR3 DNA sequence: TGTGCCAGCAGTAGCGGGAGTAAGACCCAGTACTTC. The chain joins TRBV9 to TRBJ2-5; 9 positions match TRBD2. J lost 6 bases, V lost 5 bases, and 2 bases had no gene match. The length of the CDR3 is 12 residues. Per germline, CDR1 SGDLS and CDR2 YYNGEE. Based on the CDR3 plus reference TRBV9 and TRBJ2-5, the full variable domain is DSGVTQTPKHLITATGQRVTLRCSPRSGDLSVYWYQQSLDQGLQFLIQYYNGEERAKGNILERFSAQQFPDLHSELNLSSLELGDSALYFCASSSGSKTQYFGPGTRLLVL.

The table lists this clonotype with many counts. The rearrangement joins TRBV6-5 to TRBJ1-1; possibly TRBD1 for D (5 bases). Per the germline V gene, CDR1 is MNHEY and CDR2 is SVGAGI. The CDR3 extends over 15 amino acids. Trimming took 2 bases from V and 1 from J, leaving 11 bases between them. CDR3 coding DNA: TGTGCCAGCAGTTACACGGGACCGACGAACACTGAAGCTTTCTTT. This sequence encodes CASSYTGPTNTEAFF.

DNA of the CDR3: TGTGCCAGCAGTTACACTGGACGCACAGATACGCAGTATTTT. It translates to CASSYTGRTDTQYF. The V call is TRBV6-2 or TRBV6-3, the J call TRBJ2-3; D uncertain. V was shortened by 2 bases and J by 1 base, with 7 bases between the two germline ends. Germline CDR1 reads MNHEY; CDR2 reads SVGEGT. CDR3 length: 14 residues.

By share of the sample, this clonotype is medium-sized (0.01 to 0.1%). This chain connects TRBV18 to TRBJ1-1; tentatively, D is TRBD1 (6 bases). V dropped 2 bases and J dropped 3 bases, with 7 bases sitting between them. Germline V CDR1 and CDR2: KGHSH, LQKENI. This CDR3 region has 13 residues. CDR3 DNA: TGTGCCAGCTCACCAAGACAGGACACTGAAGCTTTCTTT. Amino acid sequence: CASSPRQDTEAFF.

In this sample, this clonotype turned up many times. The chain links TRBV7-2 to TRBJ2-7; maybe TRBD2 (6 bases). The CDR3 is made up of 15 amino acids. Germline V gene sequence: CDR1 SGHTA, CDR2 FQGNSA. V lost 5 bases and J 4 bases, leaving 18 bases between the germline ends. CDR3 in amino acids: CASSPRLGVDYEQYF. The DNA for the CDR3 is TGTGCCAGCAGCCCAAGACTAGGTGTAGATTACGAGCAGTACTTC.

Judged by abundance, this clonotype is large. The chain joins TRBV4-1 to TRBJ1-4, with D unresolved. V gave up 3 bases and J gave up 4 bases, with 15 bases separating them. CDR3 size: 16 residues. Germline CDR1 and CDR2: MGHRA and YSYEKL. The CDR3 sequence: CASSQGNAPHNEKLFF. The CDR3 DNA is TGCGCCAGCAGCCAGGGTAATGCCCCACATAATGAAAAACTGTTTTTT.

This clonotype was seen repeatedly, ten times or more. This rearrangement joins TRBV20-1 to TRBJ2-3, with D perhaps TRBD2 (6 bases). Germline CDR1 and CDR2: DFQATT and SNEGSKA (reference sequence). CDR3 length equals 14 residues. V gave up 5 bases and J gave up 2 bases, with 14 bases separating them. The CDR3 is CSALRAGVTDTQYF. The DNA for the CDR3 is TGCAGTGCTCTCAGAGCGGGTGTCACAGATACGCAGTATTTT.

This clonotype was observed a handful of times. The chain couples TRBV3-1 to TRBJ2-1; tentative D call: TRBD2 (6 bases). The CDR3 covers 12 residues. Between the trimmed V and J ends, which lost 1 base and 15 bases, there was a span of 13 bases. CDR1 and CDR2 (germline): LGHDT, YNNKEL (reference sequence). CDR3 sequence: CASSQGDSPSFF. The CDR3 DNA reads as TGTGCCAGCAGCCAAGGGGACTCCCCGTCGTTCTTC.

This clonotype appeared many times. The chain joins TRBV20-1 to TRBJ1-2; D might be TRBD1 (6 bases). V lost 6 bases and J lost 4, with 15 bases in between. CDR1 and CDR2 from the germline V gene are DFQATT and SNEGSKA (reference sequence). The CDR3 consists of 13 residues. The CDR3 reads CSASNREGYGYTF. CDR3 nucleotide sequence: TGCAGTGCCAGTAACAGGGAAGGCTATGGCTACACCTTC.

Ten or more counts support this clonotype. The V gene is TRBV2, the J gene TRBJ1-3, with D perhaps matching TRBD1 (6 bases). The CDR3 runs 13 residues. Germline lookup yields CDR1 SNHLY and CDR2 FYNNEI. Trimming stripped 7 bases from V and 7 bases from J, with 14 bases between. The CDR3 is CASNSRTGNTIYF. The DNA of the CDR3 is TGTGCCAGCAACTCGAGAACAGGGAACACCATATATTTT.

This clonotype has at least ten counts. The chain is built from TRBV7-2 and TRBJ2-5, with D tentatively TRBD2 (5 bases). Germline V CDR1 and CDR2: SGHTA, FQGNSA. Trimming took 0 bases from V and 0 from J, leaving 8 bases between them. The CDR3 length is 15 residues. The CDR3 reads CASSLAGLDQETQYF. As DNA, the CDR3 is TGTGCCAGCAGCTTAGCTGGACTCGACCAAGAGACCCAGTACTTC.

This clonotype was seen repeatedly, ten times or more. V usage is TRBV24-1 and J usage is TRBJ1-2; 7 nucleotides align to TRBD1. Per germline, CDR1 KGHDR and CDR2 SFDVKD. The CDR3 runs 14 residues. V trimming: 5 bases; J trimming: 4 bases; junction bases outside the gene matches: 6. The CDR3 protein is CATSGEGAGYGYTF. In DNA form, the CDR3 reads TGTGCCACCAGTGGCGAGGGGGCCGGCTATGGCTACACCTTC.

This clonotype was seen repeatedly, ten times or more. J is TRBJ1-1 and V is TRBV12-3 or TRBV12-4; 9 bases align to TRBD1. V shed 3 bases, J shed 10 bases, and the junction held 9 bases outside the gene matches. This CDR3 contains 14 residues. The CDR3 region is CASSFRGQGALAFF. The CDR3 DNA sequence: TGTGCCAGCAGTTTCCGGGGACAGGGTGCGTTAGCTTTCTTT.

This clonotype appeared many times. The CDR3 bases are TGTGCCAGCAGTGAACCGCGGGGGGCCTACGAGCAGTACTTC. Translation: CASSEPRGAYEQYF. This chain joins TRBV2 and TRBJ2-7; TRBD2 aligns across 8 bases. The J segment lost 2 bases and the V segment lost 2 bases, leaving 2 bases of the junction unmatched. CDR3 length: 14 residues. Germline V gene data show CDR1 as SNHLY and CDR2 as FYNNEI.

In this sample, this clonotype turned up many times. The genes are TRBV20-1 and TRBJ2-1, with 10 bases identical to TRBD1. CDR3 length: 14 amino acids. The ends lost 5 bases at V and 3 bases at J; junction bases unmatched: 4. CDR1 and CDR2 (germline): DFQATT, SNEGSKA (reference sequence). The CDR3 DNA reads TGCAGTGCTGCGGGACAGGGGAGCTACAATGAGCAGTTCTTC. Protein product: CSAAGQGSYNEQFF.

Ten or more counts support this clonotype. This chain links TRBV19 with TRBJ1-5; D might be TRBD1 (5 bases). This CDR3 is 15 amino acids long. The germline V and J ends were trimmed by 2 bases and 0 bases, with 8 bases remaining between them. The germline V gene has CDR1 LNHDA and CDR2 SQIVND (reference sequence). CDR3: CASSIQGYSNQPQHF. CDR3 sequence (DNA): TGTGCCAGTAGTATACAGGGATATAGCAATCAGCCCCAGCATTTT.

This clonotype was recorded at least ten times. The chain employs TRBV4-2 and TRBJ2-4; D is possibly TRBD1 (6 bases). V was trimmed by 1 base and J by 2 bases, leaving 30 bases between them. Germline CDR1 and CDR2: LGHNA and YNFKEQ. This CDR3 is built from 22 residues. This CDR3 reads CASSQGLRWAGAAEVPKNIQYF. The CDR3 nucleotides read TGTGCCAGCAGCCAAGGTCTTCGCTGGGCAGGGGCGGCGGAGGTACCCAAAAACATTCAGTACTTC.

The rearrangement links TRBV3-1 to TRBJ1-1; D is uncertain. V was pared by 0 bases and J by 6 bases, with 8 bases between. Germline CDR1 is LGHDT and CDR2 is YNNKEL (reference sequence). CDR3 length: 13 residues. The CDR3 here is CASSQDRAAEAFF. CDR3 in DNA: TGTGCCAGCAGCCAAGATCGGGCGGCTGAAGCTTTCTTT.

This clonotype was observed many times. The J gene is TRBJ1-2, the V gene TRBV28; 9 nucleotides align to TRBD1. Germline V CDR1 and CDR2: MDHEN, SYDVKM. There are 13 residues in the CDR3. Trimming removed 6 bases from V and 5 bases from J; junction bases left unmatched: 4. The CDR3 DNA reads as TGTGCCAGCAGAGAGACAGGGGGGTATGGCTACACCTTC. Its protein product is CASRETGGYGYTF.

The rearrangement links TRBV7-2 to TRBJ2-3; 10 bases are shared with TRBD2. The trim removed 0 bases at V and 4 bases at J, leaving 19 bases unmatched. The germline V gene encodes CDR1 SGHTA and CDR2 FQGNSA. This CDR3 is built from 21 residues. This CDR3 reads CASSLAHSGGFYRHTPDTQYF. The CDR3, as DNA: TGTGCCAGCAGCTTAGCGCATAGCGGGGGGTTCTACCGGCACACTCCAGATACGCAGTATTTT.

This clonotype is termed medium-sized. The V and J genes are TRBV3-1 and TRBJ1-5; 12 bases line up with TRBD1. The V segment lost 3 bases and the J segment 4 bases; nucleotides outside the gene matches: 7. There are 17 residues in the CDR3. Germline V gene lookup returns CDR1 LGHDT and CDR2 YNNKEL (reference sequence). CDR3 DNA: TGTGCCAGCAGCCAGGGGACAGGGGGCGGTAGGAATCAGCCCCAGCATTTT. Protein: CASSQGTGGGRNQPQHF.

This clonotype is labeled medium-sized. The chain uses TRBV5-6 and TRBJ1-1; no definite D call. The CDR3 contains 15 residues. The V end lost 3 bases, the J end lost 1 base, and 13 bases lay between the germline ends. CDR1 and CDR2 from the germline V gene are SGHDT and YYEEEE. The CDR3 region is CASSSDLLGNTEAFF. The CDR3 nucleotides are TGTGCCAGCAGCTCCGATCTTCTCGGGAACACTGAAGCTTTCTTT.